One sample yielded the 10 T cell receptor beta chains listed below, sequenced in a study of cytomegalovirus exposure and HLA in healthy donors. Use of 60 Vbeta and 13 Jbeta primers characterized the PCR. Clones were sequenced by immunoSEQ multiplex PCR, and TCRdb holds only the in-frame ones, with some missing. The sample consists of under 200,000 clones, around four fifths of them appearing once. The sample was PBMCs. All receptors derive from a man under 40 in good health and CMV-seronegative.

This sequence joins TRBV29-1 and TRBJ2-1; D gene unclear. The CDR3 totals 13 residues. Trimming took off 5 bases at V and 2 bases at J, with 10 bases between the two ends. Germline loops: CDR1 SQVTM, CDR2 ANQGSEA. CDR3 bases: TGCAGCGTTCTGCGGAATACCTACAATGAGCAGTTCTTC. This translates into CSVLRNTYNEQFF.

The DNA of the CDR3 is TGTGCCAGCAGTTTGGGGGGGACAGGGGGCGGAAAACTGTTTTTT. It yields the protein CASSLGGTGGGKLFF. The chain couples TRBV28 to TRBJ1-4, with 12 bases aligning to TRBD1. J lost 10 bases, V lost 3 bases, and 6 bases had no gene match. The CDR3 length is 15 residues. Germline V gives CDR1 MDHEN, CDR2 SYDVKM.

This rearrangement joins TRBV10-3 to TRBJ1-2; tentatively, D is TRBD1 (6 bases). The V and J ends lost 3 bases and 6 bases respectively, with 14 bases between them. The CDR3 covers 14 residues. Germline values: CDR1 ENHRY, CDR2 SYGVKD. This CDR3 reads CAISDPTGFHGYTF. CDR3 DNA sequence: TGTGCCATCAGTGACCCTACAGGGTTTCATGGCTACACCTTC.

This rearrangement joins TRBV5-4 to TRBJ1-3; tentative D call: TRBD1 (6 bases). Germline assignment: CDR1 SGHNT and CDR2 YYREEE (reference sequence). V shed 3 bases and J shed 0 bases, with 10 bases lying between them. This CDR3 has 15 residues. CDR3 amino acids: CASSSDRYSGNTIYF. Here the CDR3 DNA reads TGTGCCAGCAGCTCGGACAGATACTCTGGAAACACCATATATTTT.

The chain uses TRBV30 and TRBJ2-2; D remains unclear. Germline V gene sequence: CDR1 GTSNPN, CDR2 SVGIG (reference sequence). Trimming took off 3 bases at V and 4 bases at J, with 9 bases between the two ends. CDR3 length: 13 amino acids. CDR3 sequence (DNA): TGTGCCTGGAGAAAAGAGGTCACCGGGGAGCTGTTTTTT. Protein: CAWRKEVTGELFF. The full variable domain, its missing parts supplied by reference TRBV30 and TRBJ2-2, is SQTIHQWPATLVQPVGSPLSLECTVEGTSNPNLYWYRQAAGRGLQLLFYSVGIGQISSEVPQNLSASRPQDRQFILSSKKLLLSDSGFYLCAWRKEVTGELFFGEGSRLTVL.

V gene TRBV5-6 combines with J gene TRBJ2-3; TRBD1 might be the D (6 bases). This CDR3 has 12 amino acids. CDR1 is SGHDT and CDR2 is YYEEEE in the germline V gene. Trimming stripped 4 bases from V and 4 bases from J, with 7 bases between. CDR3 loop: CASSQGSDTQYF. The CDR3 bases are TGTGCCAGCAGCCAGGGGTCAGATACGCAGTATTTT.

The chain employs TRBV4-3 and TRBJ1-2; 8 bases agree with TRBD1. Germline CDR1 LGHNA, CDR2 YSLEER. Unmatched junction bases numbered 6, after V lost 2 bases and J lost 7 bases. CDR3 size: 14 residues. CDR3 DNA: TGCGCCAGCAGCCAACAGACAGGGGATGCTGGCTACACCTTC. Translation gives CASSQQTGDAGYTF.

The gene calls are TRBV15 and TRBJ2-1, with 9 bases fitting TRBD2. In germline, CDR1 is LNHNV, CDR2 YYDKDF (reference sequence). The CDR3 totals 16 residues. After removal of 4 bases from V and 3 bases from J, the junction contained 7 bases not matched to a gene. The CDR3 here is CATSKGLAEGYNEQFF. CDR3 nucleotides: TGTGCCACCAGCAAGGGACTAGCCGAGGGCTACAATGAGCAGTTCTTC.

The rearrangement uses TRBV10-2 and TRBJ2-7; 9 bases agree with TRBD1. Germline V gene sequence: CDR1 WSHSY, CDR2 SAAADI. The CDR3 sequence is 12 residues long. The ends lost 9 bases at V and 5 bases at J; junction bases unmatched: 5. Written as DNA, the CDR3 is TGCGCCAGTCTACAGGGGGCGGACGAGCAGTACTTC. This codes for CASLQGADEQYF.

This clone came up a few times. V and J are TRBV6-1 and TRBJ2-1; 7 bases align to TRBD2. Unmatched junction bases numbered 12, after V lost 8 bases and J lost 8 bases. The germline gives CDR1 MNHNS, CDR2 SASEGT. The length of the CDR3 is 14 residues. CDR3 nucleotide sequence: TGTGCCAGCTCAGGACTAGACGCGTCTGATGAGCAGTTCTTC. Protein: CASSGLDASDEQFF.